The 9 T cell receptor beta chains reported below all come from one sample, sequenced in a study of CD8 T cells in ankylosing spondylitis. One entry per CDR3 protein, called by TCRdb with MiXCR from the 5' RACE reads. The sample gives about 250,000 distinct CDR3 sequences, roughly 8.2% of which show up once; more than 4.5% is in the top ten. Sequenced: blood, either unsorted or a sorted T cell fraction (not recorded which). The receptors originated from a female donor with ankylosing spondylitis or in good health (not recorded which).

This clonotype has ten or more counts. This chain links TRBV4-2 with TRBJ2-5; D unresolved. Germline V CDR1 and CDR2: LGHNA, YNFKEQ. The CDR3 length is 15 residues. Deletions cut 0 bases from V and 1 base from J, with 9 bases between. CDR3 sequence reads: CASSQDDAVQETQYF. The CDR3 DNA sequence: TGTGCCAGCAGCCAAGACGACGCGGTCCAAGAGACCCAGTACTTC.

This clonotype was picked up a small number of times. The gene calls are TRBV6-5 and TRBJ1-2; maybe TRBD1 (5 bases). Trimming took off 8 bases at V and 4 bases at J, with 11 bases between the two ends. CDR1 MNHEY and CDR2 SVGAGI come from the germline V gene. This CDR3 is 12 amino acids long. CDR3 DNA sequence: TGTGCCAGCGGTGAGCAGGGCTATGGCTACACCTTC. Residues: CASGEQGYGYTF.

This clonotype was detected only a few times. CDR3 loop: CASAVGGGGVYEQYF. CDR3 DNA sequence: TGTGCCAGCGCAGTAGGGGGGGGAGGGGTATACGAGCAGTACTTC. V gene TRBV7-6 combines with J gene TRBJ2-7; D is perhaps TRBD2 (7 bases). There are 15 residues in the CDR3. The ends were cut back, 8 bases at V and 4 bases at J, with 21 bases in the middle. Germline V lookup: CDR1 SGHVS, CDR2 FNYEAQ. The full variable domain, in which reference TRBV7-6 and TRBJ2-7 provide the parts outside the CDR3, is GAGVSQSPRYKVTKRGQDVALRCDPISGHVSLYWYRQALGQGPEFLTYFNYEAQQDKSGLPNDRFSAERPEGSISTLTIQRTEQRDSAMYRCASAVGGGGVYEQYFGPGTRLTVT.

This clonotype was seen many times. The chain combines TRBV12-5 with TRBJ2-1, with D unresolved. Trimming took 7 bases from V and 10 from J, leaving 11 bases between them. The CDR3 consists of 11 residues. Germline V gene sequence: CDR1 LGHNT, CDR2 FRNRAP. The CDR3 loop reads CASAQLGEQFF. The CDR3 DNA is TGTGCTAGTGCTCAATTGGGGGAGCAGTTCTTC.

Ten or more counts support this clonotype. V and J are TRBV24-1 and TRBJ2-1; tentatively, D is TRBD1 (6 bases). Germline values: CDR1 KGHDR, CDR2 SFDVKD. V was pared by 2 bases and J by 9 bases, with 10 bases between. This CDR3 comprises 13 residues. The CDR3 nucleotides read TGTGCCACCAGTGATTGGGACACAGGTGAGCAGTTCTTC. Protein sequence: CATSDWDTGEQFF.

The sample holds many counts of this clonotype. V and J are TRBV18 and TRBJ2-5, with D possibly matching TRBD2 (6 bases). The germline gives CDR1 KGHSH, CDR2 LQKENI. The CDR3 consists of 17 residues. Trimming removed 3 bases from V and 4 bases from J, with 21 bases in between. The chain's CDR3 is CASSPGQWGAGGETQYF. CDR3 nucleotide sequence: TGTGCCAGCTCACCTGGACAATGGGGAGCCGGGGGAGAGACCCAGTACTTC.

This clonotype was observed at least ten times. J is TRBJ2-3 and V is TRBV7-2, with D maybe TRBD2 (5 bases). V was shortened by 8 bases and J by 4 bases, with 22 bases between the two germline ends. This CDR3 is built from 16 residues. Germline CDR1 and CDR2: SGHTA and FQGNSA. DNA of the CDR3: TGTGCCAGCGAGTGGCGCGGTGCCTCGGAGGCAGATACGCAGTATTTT. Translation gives CASEWRGASEADTQYF.

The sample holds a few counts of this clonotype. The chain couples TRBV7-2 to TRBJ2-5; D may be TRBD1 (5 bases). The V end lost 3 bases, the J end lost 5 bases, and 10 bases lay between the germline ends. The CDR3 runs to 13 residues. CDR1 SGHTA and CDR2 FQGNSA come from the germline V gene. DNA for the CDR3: TGTGCCAGCAGCTTGATCAGGGTCGAGACCCAGTACTTC. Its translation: CASSLIRVETQYF.

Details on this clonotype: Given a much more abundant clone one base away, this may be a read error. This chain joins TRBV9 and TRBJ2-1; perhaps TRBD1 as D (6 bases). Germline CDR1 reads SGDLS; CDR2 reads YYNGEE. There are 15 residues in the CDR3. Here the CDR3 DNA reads TGTGCCAGCAGCGTAGTTCCGCAAGGGGGAAATGAGCAGATCTTC. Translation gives CASSVVPQGGNEQIF.